This T cell receptor beta chain was captured by sequencing in a study of shared clonotypes between healthy human individuals. Study observations and caveats: Sharing across four donors was highest in naive CD4 (approximately 5%) and lowest in memory CD8 (roughly 0.4%).

The deep-level immunoSEQ assay was used. Per the original data handling: ImmunoSEQ only sent back junction sequences with no quality scores, so filtering was done differently. TCRdb's table, derived via immunoSEQ multiplex PCR, lists solely in-frame clones and lacks some. The V and J calls and clone size are taken from that table; D and trimming were inferred from the DNA. The repertoire holds 2.3 million or so clones, more than 85% seen once, with 0.3% to 0.4% in the top ten. The junction had 1 base not matched to a gene; V was cut back by 0 bases and J by 9 bases. The CDR3 length is 13 residues. The germline V gene encodes CDR1 SEHNR and CDR2 FQNEAQ (reference sequence). Adult donors, all healthy and HIV-negative, had no recent acute infections or vaccinations. Concerning this clone itself: The antigen remains unidentified.

This chain uses TRBV7-9 with TRBJ2-1; 8 nucleotides line up with TRBD2. This TCR was sampled from a man between 18 and 35 years old in good health. Some clones in this sample may be carry-over from other donors' samples. The sequenced sample consisted of naive CD4+ T cells from PBMCs. Subset described: CD45RA+ positively selected. The CDR3 reads CASSLASGGEQFF. Here the CDR3 DNA reads TGTGCCAGCAGCTTAGCGAGCGGGGGTGAGCAGTTCTTC.